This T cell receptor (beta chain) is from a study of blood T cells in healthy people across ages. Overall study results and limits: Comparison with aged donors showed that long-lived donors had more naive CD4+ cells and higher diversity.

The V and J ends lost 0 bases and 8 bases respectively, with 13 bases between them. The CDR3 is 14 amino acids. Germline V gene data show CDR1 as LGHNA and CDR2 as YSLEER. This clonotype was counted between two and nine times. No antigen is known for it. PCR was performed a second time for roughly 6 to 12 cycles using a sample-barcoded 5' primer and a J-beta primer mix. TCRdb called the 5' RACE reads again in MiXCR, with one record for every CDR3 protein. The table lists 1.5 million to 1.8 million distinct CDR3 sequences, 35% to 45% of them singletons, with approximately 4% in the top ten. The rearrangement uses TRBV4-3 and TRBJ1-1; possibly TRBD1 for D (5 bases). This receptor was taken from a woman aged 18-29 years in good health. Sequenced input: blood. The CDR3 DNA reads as TGCGCCAGCAGCCAAGAAGACGGGGCAGGCGAAGCTTTCTTT. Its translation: CASSQEDGAGEAFF.